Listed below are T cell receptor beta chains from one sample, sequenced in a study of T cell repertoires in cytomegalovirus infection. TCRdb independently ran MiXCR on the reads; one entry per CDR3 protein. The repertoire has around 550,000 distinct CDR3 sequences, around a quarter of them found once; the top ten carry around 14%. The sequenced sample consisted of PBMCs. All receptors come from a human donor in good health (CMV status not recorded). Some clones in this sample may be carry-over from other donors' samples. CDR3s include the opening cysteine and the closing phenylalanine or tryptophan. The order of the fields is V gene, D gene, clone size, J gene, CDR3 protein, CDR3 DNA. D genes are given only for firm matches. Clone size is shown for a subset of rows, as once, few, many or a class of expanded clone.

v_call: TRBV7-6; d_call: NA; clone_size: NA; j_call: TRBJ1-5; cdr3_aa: CASSLKRGGRLGNQPQHF; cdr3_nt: TGTGCCAGCAGCTTAAAAAGGGGAGGGAGGCTGGGCAATCAGCCCCAGCATTTT
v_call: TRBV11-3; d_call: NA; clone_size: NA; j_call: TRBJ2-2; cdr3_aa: CASSLAAGTNTGELFF; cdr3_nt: TGTGCCAGCAGCTTAGCAGCGGGTACAAACACCGGGGAGCTGTTTTTT
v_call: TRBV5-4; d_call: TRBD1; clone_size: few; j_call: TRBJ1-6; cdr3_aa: CASSPSRGQNSPLHF; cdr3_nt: TGTGCCAGCAGCCCATCCAGGGGGCAGAATTCACCCCTCCACTTT
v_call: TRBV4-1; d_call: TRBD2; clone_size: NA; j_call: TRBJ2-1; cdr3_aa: CASSQELAGDNEQFF; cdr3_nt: TGTGCCAGCAGCCAAGAACTAGCGGGTGACAATGAGCAGTTCTTC
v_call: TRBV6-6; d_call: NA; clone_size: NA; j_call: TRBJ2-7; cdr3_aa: CASSYSGLRDSYEQYF; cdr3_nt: TGTGCCAGCAGTTACTCGGGGTTACGGGACTCCTACGAGCAGTACTTC
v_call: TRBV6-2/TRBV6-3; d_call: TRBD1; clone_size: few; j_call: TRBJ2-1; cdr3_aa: CASTSGQGYNEQFF; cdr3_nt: TGTGCCAGCACCTCTGGACAGGGCTACAATGAGCAGTTCTTC
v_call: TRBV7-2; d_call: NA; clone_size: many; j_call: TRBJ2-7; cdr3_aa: CASSLNPGVRYEQYF; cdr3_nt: TGTGCCAGCAGCTTAAATCCGGGAGTGAGGTACGAGCAGTACTTC
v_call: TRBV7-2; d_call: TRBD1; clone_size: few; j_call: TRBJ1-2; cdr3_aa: CASSPRTGYWGYTF; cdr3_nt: TGTGCCAGCAGCCCGAGGACAGGGTACTGGGGCTACACCTTC
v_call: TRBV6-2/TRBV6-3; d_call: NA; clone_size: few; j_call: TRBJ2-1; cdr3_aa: CASSSFTGRNEQFF; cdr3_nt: TGTGCCAGCAGTTCATTCACGGGGCGGAATGAGCAGTTCTTC
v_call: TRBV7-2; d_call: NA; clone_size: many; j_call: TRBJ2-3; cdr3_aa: CASSLARWSGDTDTQYF; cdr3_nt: TGTGCCAGCAGCTTAGCCCGTTGGTCAGGGGACACAGATACGCAGTATTTT
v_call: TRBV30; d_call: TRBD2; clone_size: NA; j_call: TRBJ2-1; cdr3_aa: CAWTSGGGEQFF; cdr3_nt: TGTGCCTGGACTAGCGGGGGGGGTGAGCAGTTCTTC
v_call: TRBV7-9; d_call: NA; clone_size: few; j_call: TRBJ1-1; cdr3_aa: CASSLVGALGDTEAFF; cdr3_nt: TGTGCCAGCAGCTTAGTTGGGGCTCTAGGGGACACTGAAGCTTTCTTT
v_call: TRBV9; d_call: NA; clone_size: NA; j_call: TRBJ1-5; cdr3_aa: CASSVDAGNQPQHF; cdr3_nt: TGTGCCAGCAGCGTAGATGCGGGCAATCAGCCCCAGCATTTT
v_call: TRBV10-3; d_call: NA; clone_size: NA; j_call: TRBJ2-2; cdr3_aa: CAISESRAENTGELFF; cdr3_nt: TGTGCCATCAGTGAGTCGAGAGCAGAGAACACCGGGGAGCTGTTTTTT
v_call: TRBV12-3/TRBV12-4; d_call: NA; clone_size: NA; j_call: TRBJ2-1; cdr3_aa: CASSYKGYEQFF; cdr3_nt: TGTGCCAGCAGTTACAAGGGTTATGAGCAGTTCTTC
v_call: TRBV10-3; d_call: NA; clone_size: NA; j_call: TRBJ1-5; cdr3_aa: CAIRSSSVQPQHF; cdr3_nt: TGTGCCATCCGGAGTAGTTCGGTTCAGCCCCAGCATTTT
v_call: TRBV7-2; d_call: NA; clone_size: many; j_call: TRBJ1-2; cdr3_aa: CASSLPQGAGGYTF; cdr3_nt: TGTGCCAGCAGCTTACCCCAAGGGGCGGGGGGCTACACCTTC
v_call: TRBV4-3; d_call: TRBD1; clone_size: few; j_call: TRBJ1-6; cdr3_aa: CASSQRQGGSSYNSPLHF; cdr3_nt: TGCGCCAGCAGCCAGAGACAGGGCGGTAGCTCCTATAATTCACCCCTCCACTTT
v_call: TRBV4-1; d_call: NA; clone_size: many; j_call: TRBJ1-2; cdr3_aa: CASSPAEGANYGYTF; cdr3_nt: TGCGCCAGCAGCCCGGCCGAGGGTGCTAACTATGGCTACACCTTC
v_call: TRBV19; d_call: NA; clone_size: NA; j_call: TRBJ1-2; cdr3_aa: CASSAAPGHRDGYTF; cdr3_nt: TGTGCCAGTAGTGCGGCCCCCGGACACAGGGATGGCTACACCTTC
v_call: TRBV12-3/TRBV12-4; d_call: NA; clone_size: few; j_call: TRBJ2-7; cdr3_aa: CASSGYSIYEQYF; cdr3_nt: TGTGCCAGCAGCGGATATTCCATCTACGAGCAGTACTTC
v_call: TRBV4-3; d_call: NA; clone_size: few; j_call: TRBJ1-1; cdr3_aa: CASSQTGYTEAFF; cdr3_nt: TGCGCCAGCAGCCAAACAGGGTACACTGAAGCTTTCTTT
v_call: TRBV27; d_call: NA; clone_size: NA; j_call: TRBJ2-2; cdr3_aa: CASTPIEFLSRTGELFF; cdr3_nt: TGTGCCAGCACCCCAATTGAGTTCCTTTCTCGTACCGGGGAGCTGTTTTTT
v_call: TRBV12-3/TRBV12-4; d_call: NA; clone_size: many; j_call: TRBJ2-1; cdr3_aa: CASSPSGEQFF; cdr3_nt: TGTGCCAGCAGCCCTTCGGGGGAGCAGTTCTTC
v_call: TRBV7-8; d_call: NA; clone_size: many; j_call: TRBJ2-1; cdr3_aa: CASSSTPLGQGTQREQFF; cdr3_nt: TGTGCCAGCAGCTCGACCCCCCTAGGGCAGGGTACTCAACGTGAGCAGTTCTTC
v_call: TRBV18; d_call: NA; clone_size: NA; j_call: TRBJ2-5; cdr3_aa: CASSPPSVETQYF; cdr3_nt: TGTGCCAGCTCACCACCGAGCGTAGAGACCCAGTACTTC
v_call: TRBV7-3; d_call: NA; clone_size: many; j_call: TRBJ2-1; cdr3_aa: CASSPSRGLYNEQFF; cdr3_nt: TGTGCCAGCAGCCCCAGCCGCGGGTTGTACAATGAGCAGTTCTTC
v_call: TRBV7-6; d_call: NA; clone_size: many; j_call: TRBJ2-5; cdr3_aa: CASSRGYALRTQYF; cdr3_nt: TGTGCCAGCAGCAGGGGTTACGCCCTGCGTACCCAGTACTTC
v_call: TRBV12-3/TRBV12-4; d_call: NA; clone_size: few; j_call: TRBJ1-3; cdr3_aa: CASSLEPNSGNTIYF; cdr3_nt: TGTGCCAGCAGTTTGGAACCGAACTCTGGAAACACCATATATTTT
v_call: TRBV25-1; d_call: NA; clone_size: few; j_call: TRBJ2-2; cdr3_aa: CASSVRANTGELFF; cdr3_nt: TGTGCCAGCAGTGTAAGGGCTAACACCGGGGAGCTGTTTTTT
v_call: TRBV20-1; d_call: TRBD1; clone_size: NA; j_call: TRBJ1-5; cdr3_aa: CSASHGIPTGFYQPQHF; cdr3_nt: TGCAGTGCTAGTCACGGCATTCCGACAGGGTTCTATCAGCCCCAGCATTTT
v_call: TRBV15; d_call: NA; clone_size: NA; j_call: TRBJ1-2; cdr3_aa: CATSRDKGPGGYTF; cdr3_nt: TGTGCCACCAGCAGAGATAAGGGTCCTGGCGGCTACACCTTC
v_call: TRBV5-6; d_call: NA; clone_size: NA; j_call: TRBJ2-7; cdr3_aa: CASSFSGLSYEQYF; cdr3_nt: TGTGCCAGCAGCTTCTCGGGGCTTTCTTACGAGCAGTACTTC
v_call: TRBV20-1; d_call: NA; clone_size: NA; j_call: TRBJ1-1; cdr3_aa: CSALGANTEAFF; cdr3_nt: TGCAGTGCCCTGGGGGCGAACACTGAAGCTTTCTTT
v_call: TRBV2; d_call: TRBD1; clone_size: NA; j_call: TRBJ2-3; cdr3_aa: CASGTESTDTQYF; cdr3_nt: TGTGCCAGCGGGACAGAAAGCACAGATACGCAGTATTTT
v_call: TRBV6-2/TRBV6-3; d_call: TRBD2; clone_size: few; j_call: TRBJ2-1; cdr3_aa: CASSAGTREFF; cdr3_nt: TGTGCCAGCAGTGCCGGGACTAGGGAGTTCTTC
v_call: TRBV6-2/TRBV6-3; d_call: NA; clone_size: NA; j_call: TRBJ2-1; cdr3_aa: CASSRRQYMNEQFF; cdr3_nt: TGTGCCAGCAGTCGGAGACAGTACATGAATGAGCAGTTCTTC
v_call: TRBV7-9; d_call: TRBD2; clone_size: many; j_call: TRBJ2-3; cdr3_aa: CASRPGLAGKTDTQYF; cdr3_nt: TGTGCCAGCAGACCTGGACTAGCGGGAAAGACAGATACGCAGTATTTT
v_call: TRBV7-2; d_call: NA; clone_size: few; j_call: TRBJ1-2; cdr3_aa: CASSLVVGRADYGYTF; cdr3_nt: TGTGCCAGCAGCTTAGTGGTCGGCAGGGCAGACTATGGCTACACCTTC
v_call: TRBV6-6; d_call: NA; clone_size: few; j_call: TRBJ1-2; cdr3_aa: CASSYSTTPYGYTF; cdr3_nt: TGTGCCAGCAGTTATTCGACAACACCCTATGGCTACACCTTC
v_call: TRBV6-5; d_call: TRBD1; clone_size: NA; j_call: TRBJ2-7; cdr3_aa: CASSSTGTGGYEQYF; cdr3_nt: TGTGCCAGCAGTTCGACCGGGACAGGGGGCTACGAGCAGTACTTC
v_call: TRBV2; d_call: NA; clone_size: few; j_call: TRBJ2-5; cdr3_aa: CASSYWEQETQYF; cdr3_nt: TGTGCCAGCAGTTACTGGGAACAAGAGACCCAGTACTTC
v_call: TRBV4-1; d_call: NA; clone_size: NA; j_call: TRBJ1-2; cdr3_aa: CASSQDRSYGTGGYTF; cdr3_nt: TGCGCCAGCAGCCAAGATCGGAGCTACGGTACGGGTGGCTACACCTTC
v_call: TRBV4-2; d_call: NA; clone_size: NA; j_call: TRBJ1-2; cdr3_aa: CASSQEGTGSKGYTF; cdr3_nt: TGTGCCAGCAGCCAAGAAGGGACCGGGAGTAAAGGCTACACCTTC